One sample yielded the 28 T cell receptor beta chains listed below, sequenced in a study of cytotoxic CD8 clonotypes in ibrutinib-treated CLL. Some clones are missing from TCRdb's copy, which holds only in-frame ones; the method was immunoSEQ multiplex PCR. Of approximately 190,000 clones listed, roughly 73% are singletons. The sequences come from PBMCs, collected after 12 months of ibrutinib treatment. The origin of the receptors is a human donor with chronic lymphocytic leukemia.

This clone occurred a few times. This chain joins TRBV7-9 and TRBJ1-2; no clear D. Trimming pared 4 bases from V and 13 bases from J, leaving 19 bases between. CDR1 is SEHNR and CDR2 is FQNEAQ in the germline V gene (reference sequence). This CDR3 has 13 amino acids. CDR3 DNA: TGTGCCAGCAGCTCCTCTCCTGACGCGCCGATCACCTTC. Translation gives CASSSSPDAPITF.

V is TRBV2 and J is TRBJ1-2, with 8 bases that match TRBD1. The CDR3 covers 15 residues. Germline loops: CDR1 SNHLY, CDR2 FYNNEI. V shed 2 bases, J shed 6 bases, and the junction held 8 bases outside the gene matches. This CDR3 reads CASSEPDRGGNGYTF. The CDR3 region has the DNA TGTGCCAGCAGTGAACCAGACAGGGGTGGAAATGGCTACACCTTC.

The genes are TRBV30 and TRBJ1-3, with TRBD1 matching over 7 bases. The ends lost 3 bases at V and 2 bases at J; junction bases unmatched: 10. Germline CDR1 reads GTSNPN; CDR2 reads SVGIG (reference sequence). This CDR3 is built from 16 residues. The CDR3: CAWSQQGQTPGNTIYF. The CDR3 nucleotides are TGTGCCTGGAGCCAGCAGGGACAGACCCCTGGAAACACCATATATTTT. Combining the CDR3 with reference TRBV30 and TRBJ1-3 gives the whole variable domain SQTIHQWPATLVQPVGSPLSLECTVEGTSNPNLYWYRQAAGRGLQLLFYSVGIGQISSEVPQNLSASRPQDRQFILSSKKLLLSDSGFYLCAWSQQGQTPGNTIYFGEGSWLTVV.

The rearrangement links TRBV6-9 to TRBJ1-2, with D unclear. The germline gives CDR1 MNHGY, CDR2 SVAAGI. The CDR3 sequence is 11 residues long. Trimming took 4 bases from V and 9 from J, leaving 9 bases between them. This CDR3 reads CASSSYLSYTF. CDR3 sequence (DNA): TGTGCCAGCAGTTCATATTTGAGCTACACCTTC.

On this clone: At the DNA level, this CDR3 is encoded by other sequences in the same sample as well. This chain links TRBV9 with TRBJ2-2, with a weak D call TRBD1 (7 bases). Germline CDR1 reads SGDLS; CDR2 reads YYNGEE. Trimming pared 4 bases from V and 4 bases from J, leaving 11 bases between. The CDR3 is 14 residues long. The CDR3 bases are TGTGCCAGCAGCCCCCAGGGGGGCACCGGGGAGCTGTTTTTT. It is translated as CASSPQGGTGELFF.

Written as DNA, the CDR3 is TGCGCCAGCAGCTTGGGTCGGATCCAAGAGACCCAGTACTTC. Its protein is CASSLGRIQETQYF. The V and J genes are TRBV5-1 and TRBJ2-5; no clear D. The germline V gene encodes CDR1 SGHRS and CDR2 YFSETQ. The CDR3 is 14 amino acids. Trimming removed 0 bases at V and 1 base at J, with 7 bases between.

This clone was seen just once. The chain uses TRBV19 and TRBJ1-6, with TRBD1 matching 10 bases. The germline V gene encodes CDR1 LNHDA and CDR2 SQIVND (reference sequence). The CDR3 totals 15 residues. The junction had 8 bases not matched to a gene; V was cut back by 7 bases and J by 8 bases. As DNA, the CDR3 is TGTGCCAGTACCCCGACAGGGGGCACGTATTCACCCCTCCACTTT. Translated, it gives CASTPTGGTYSPLHF.

The chain employs TRBV11-2 and TRBJ2-2; the D gene is possibly TRBD1 (6 bases). V was clipped by 0 bases and J by 15 bases, with 14 bases between them. The CDR3 is 13 residues long. CDR1 and CDR2 from the germline V gene are SGHAT and FQNNGV. CDR3 region: CASSLDQGIEMFF. CDR3 bases: TGTGCCAGCAGCTTAGATCAGGGGATTGAGATGTTTTTT.

The chain couples TRBV4-1 to TRBJ2-1; possibly TRBD2 for D (5 bases). CDR3 length equals 12 residues. V lost 1 base and J 7 bases, leaving 5 bases between the germline ends. Germline CDR1 is MGHRA and CDR2 is YSYEKL. The CDR3: CASSQAGNEQFF. CDR3 nucleotides: TGCGCCAGCAGCCAAGCGGGGAATGAGCAGTTCTTC.

V usage is TRBV5-1 and J usage is TRBJ1-4; D gene uncertain. The CDR3 contains 14 residues. Between the trimmed V and J ends, which lost 1 base and 4 bases, there was a span of 8 bases. CDR1 SGHRS and CDR2 YFSETQ come from the germline V gene. The CDR3 nucleotides read TGCGCCAGCAGCTTGACGCTGAATAATGAAAAACTGTTTTTT. It yields the protein CASSLTLNNEKLFF.

The rearrangement uses TRBV2 and TRBJ2-3; perhaps TRBD1 as D (6 bases). Trimming removed 6 bases from V and 2 bases from J, with 12 bases in between. CDR3 length equals 14 residues. Germline lookup yields CDR1 SNHLY and CDR2 FYNNEI. The CDR3 loop reads CASRQQGPTDTQYF. The CDR3 nucleotides are TGTGCCAGCAGGCAACAGGGACCCACAGATACGCAGTATTTT.

The count of this clone is one. V and J are TRBV28 and TRBJ1-2; D gene uncertain. Trimming cost V 4 bases and J 1 base, with 7 bases left between them. This CDR3 region has 13 residues. Germline V gene data show CDR1 as MDHEN and CDR2 as SYDVKM. The CDR3 reads CASSSQHNYGYTF. In DNA form, the CDR3 reads TGTGCCAGCAGTTCCCAACATAACTATGGCTACACCTTC.

The rearrangement joins TRBV6-1 to TRBJ2-3; possible D gene TRBD1, 5 bases. Germline CDR1 reads MNHNS; CDR2 reads SASEGT. The ends were cut back, 7 bases at V and 0 bases at J, with 11 bases in the middle. The CDR3 is 14 amino acids. CDR3 DNA sequence: TGTGCCAGCACAGGGCACATTAGCACAGATACGCAGTATTTT. Amino acids: CASTGHISTDTQYF.

This clone was observed a single time. This chain links TRBV6-5 with TRBJ2-3, with TRBD2 matching 9 bases. CDR3 length equals 14 residues. Unmatched junction bases numbered 7, after V lost 2 bases and J lost 10 bases. Germline V lookup: CDR1 MNHEY, CDR2 SVGAGI. The CDR3 DNA sequence: TGTGCCAGCAGTTACGAGGTTAGCGGGAGTGCGCAGTATTTT. Its protein product is CASSYEVSGSAQYF.

This clone showed up just a few times. In DNA form, the CDR3 reads TGCGCCAGCAGCTTGGGGGAACCTAACTATGGCTACACCTTC. Protein: CASSLGEPNYGYTF. The genes are TRBV5-1 and TRBJ1-2; D not resolved. The CDR3 runs to 14 residues. V was clipped by 0 bases and J by 0 bases, with 6 bases between them. Looked up from germline, CDR1 is SGHRS and CDR2 is YFSETQ.

V and J are TRBV5-5 and TRBJ2-7, with TRBD1 matching 8 bases. Germline-derived CDR1 and CDR2 are SGHKS and YYEKEE (reference sequence). The CDR3 spans 15 residues. J was trimmed by 3 bases and V by 0 bases; bases with no gene match: 5. The CDR3 region is CASSLGPGGLYEQYF. For the CDR3, the DNA is TGTGCCAGCAGCTTGGGGCCAGGGGGCCTCTACGAGCAGTACTTC.

The V gene is TRBV5-1, the J gene TRBJ2-5, with D perhaps matching TRBD1 (6 bases). Trimming stripped 2 bases from V and 6 bases from J, with 11 bases between. This CDR3 has 13 amino acids. CDR1 is SGHRS, CDR2 YFSETQ, per germline. CDR3 loop: CASSLNRAKTQYF. DNA for the CDR3: TGCGCCAGCAGCTTAAACAGGGCCAAGACCCAGTACTTC.

The V call is TRBV2, the J call TRBJ1-1; no reliable D call. With 4 bases removed from V and 0 bases from J, the gap between germline ends came to 9 bases. The CDR3 consists of 14 residues. Germline assignment: CDR1 SNHLY and CDR2 FYNNEI. The CDR3: CASSGREMNTEAFF. CDR3 sequence (DNA): TGTGCCAGCAGTGGGAGGGAGATGAACACTGAAGCTTTCTTT.

The rearrangement uses TRBV12-2 and TRBJ1-2; TRBD1, the D gene given by the table, was not confirmed from the DNA. TRBV12-2 is tagged as a pseudogene. This CDR3 has 17 residues. The CDR3 sequence is CASRFMTPEGVNYGYTF. The CDR3, as DNA: TGTGCAAGTCGCTTTATGACACCGGAAGGTGTTAACTATGGCTACACCTTC.

The chain is built from TRBV5-1 and TRBJ2-5, with TRBD2 matching 11 bases. V shed 1 base and J 5 bases; nucleotides not matched to a gene: 4. The CDR3 consists of 15 residues. From germline, CDR1 is SGHRS and CDR2 YFSETQ. The chain's CDR3 is CASSLSSGRQETQYF. CDR3 in DNA: TGCGCCAGCAGCTTGTCTAGCGGGAGGCAGGAGACCCAGTACTTC.

This chain connects TRBV7-2 to TRBJ2-7, with 11 bases identical to TRBD2. J lost 5 bases, V lost 8 bases, and 8 bases had no gene match. Per germline, CDR1 SGHTA and CDR2 FQGNSA. The CDR3 extends over 14 amino acids. The CDR3: CASSPGTSGNEQYF. CDR3 bases: TGTGCCAGCTCCCCTGGGACTAGCGGTAACGAGCAGTACTTC.

This chain links TRBV28 with TRBJ1-5; D is possibly TRBD1 (5 bases). The V end was cut by 4 bases, the J end by 2 bases, with 12 bases between. CDR3 length: 15 residues. The germline V gene has CDR1 MDHEN and CDR2 SYDVKM. This CDR3 is CASSSGGAGNQPQHF. The CDR3 coding sequence is TGTGCCAGCAGTTCTGGGGGTGCGGGCAATCAGCCCCAGCATTTT.

This sequence joins TRBV25-1 and TRBJ2-7; 10 positions match TRBD1. V gave up 10 bases and J gave up 4 bases; unmatched junction bases: 7. Germline V gene data show CDR1 as MGHDK and CDR2 as SYGVNS. There are 13 residues in the CDR3. The CDR3, as DNA: TGTGCCATCAGGGGACAGGGGTGGTACGAGCAGTACTTC. Residues: CAIRGQGWYEQYF.

This clone was counted once. The chain combines TRBV6-5 with TRBJ2-7, with a possible D match to TRBD1 (5 bases). Germline values: CDR1 MNHEY, CDR2 SVGAGI. Deletions cut 7 bases from V and 1 base from J, with 14 bases between. This CDR3 contains 14 residues. The CDR3: CASIRHQGSYEQYF. The CDR3 DNA reads as TGTGCCAGCATCAGGCACCAGGGATCCTACGAGCAGTACTTC.

This chain uses TRBV11-2 with TRBJ2-1; no clear D. Between the trimmed V and J ends, which lost 1 base and 10 bases, there was a span of 11 bases. This CDR3 spans 13 amino acids. Germline CDR1 SGHAT, CDR2 FQNNGV. CDR3 in DNA: TGTGCCAGCAGCTTAGGATTGGAAGGGGAGCAGTTCTTC. The encoded protein is CASSLGLEGEQFF.

The V and J genes are TRBV7-9 and TRBJ2-2; D might be TRBD2 (5 bases). This CDR3 spans 15 amino acids. V shed 5 bases and J shed 5 bases, with 15 bases lying between them. Germline CDR1 and CDR2: SEHNR and FQNEAQ (reference sequence). This chain's CDR3 is CASSPNGVGTGELFF. In DNA, the CDR3 is TGTGCCAGCAGCCCCAACGGGGTGGGGACCGGGGAGCTGTTTTTT.

In DNA, the CDR3 is TGTGCCTGGAGTGTAGTCAGCAGGGCCTATGGCTACACCTTC. It codes for CAWSVVSRAYGYTF. V gene TRBV30 combines with J gene TRBJ1-2; TRBD1 might be the D (5 bases). Deletions cut 0 bases from V and 4 bases from J, with 12 bases between. CDR1 GTSNPN and CDR2 SVGIG come from the germline V gene (reference sequence). The CDR3 loop spans 14 amino acids.

CDR3 in DNA: TGTGCCAGCAGCTTAGATCGAACTCTCGGTGGCTACACCTTC. As protein: CASSLDRTLGGYTF. The V gene is TRBV11-2, the J gene TRBJ1-2; D not resolved. V lost 0 bases, J lost 7 bases, and 12 bases lay in between. This CDR3 has 14 residues. Per the germline V gene, CDR1 is SGHAT and CDR2 is FQNNGV.